These T cell receptor beta chains were read from a single sample in a study of blood T cells in healthy people across ages. One entry per CDR3 protein, called by TCRdb with MiXCR from the 5' RACE reads. The profile shows over a million distinct CDR3 sequences, almost 25% of them singletons. The data were also submitted as part of a second study, on T cells of mothers and their children.

Specimen: blood. Every receptor here comes from a girl aged 2 to 10 in good health. Each CDR3 is given with its conserved first and last residue. The D gene is left open where the match is weak. For some rows the clone size is stated as once, few or many, or as a class when expanded; others skip it.

v_gene	abundance	j_gene	d_gene	CDR3nt	CDR3aa
TRBV2	.	TRBJ2-3	TRBD2	TGTGCCACCCAGCGGGGGCCTGCAGATACGCAGTATTTT	CATQRGPADTQYF
TRBV6-2/TRBV6-3	.	TRBJ2-7	.	TGTGCCAGCAGCCCCCGGGACCCCGGGGAGCTCCTCTACGAGCAGTACTTC	CASSPRDPGELLYEQYF
TRBV3-1	.	TRBJ1-1	.	TGTGCCAGCAGCCAATCTCCCGGCCGGAAGATCGAAGCTTTCTTT	CASSQSPGRKIEAFF
TRBV29-1	few	TRBJ2-3	.	TGCAGCGTTGAAGGGGGCAGGGAGCGGACAGATACGCAGTATTTT	CSVEGGRERTDTQYF
TRBV20-1	few	TRBJ2-5	TRBD2	TGCAGTCACCAATCTAGCGGGAGGGCGGAGACCCAGTACTTC	CSHQSSGRAETQYF
TRBV9	.	TRBJ1-5	.	TGTGCCAGCAGCGAGGGTAACGTACCTCAGCATTTT	CASSEGNVPQHF
TRBV4-2	.	TRBJ1-3	.	TGTGCCAGCAGCCAATCTCTGGCTGGAAACACCATATATTTT	CASSQSLAGNTIYF
TRBV5-5	few	TRBJ2-1	.	TGTGCCAGCAGCGACCAGACTCTGGGCAATGAGCAGTTCTTC	CASSDQTLGNEQFF
TRBV5-5	few	TRBJ2-1	TRBD2	TGTGCCAGCAGCTCTTTAGCGGGAGTCGGAGATGAGCAGTTCTTC	CASSSLAGVGDEQFF
TRBV6-5	.	TRBJ2-7	.	TGTGCCAGCAGCGCCGGGACACGGGGCGAGCAGTACTTC	CASSAGTRGEQYF
TRBV24-1	.	TRBJ2-2	.	TGTGCCACCAGTGATTTTGGAACCGGGGAGCTGTTTTTT	CATSDFGTGELFF
TRBV13	few	TRBJ1-4	TRBD1	TGTGCCAGCAGCGATACAGGGGGCCGTGAAAAACTGTTTTTT	CASSDTGGREKLFF
TRBV3-1	.	TRBJ1-3	.	TGTGCCAGCAGCCTTTTAGGTGGGCTCTCTGGAAACACCATATATTTT	CASSLLGGLSGNTIYF
TRBV29-1	few	TRBJ1-1	.	TGCAGCGTTGCTCTTGGGTACACTGAAGCTTTCTTT	CSVALGYTEAFF
TRBV4-1	.	TRBJ2-3	.	TGCGCCAGCAGCCAAGATGCGGGGACAGATACGCAGTATTTT	CASSQDAGTDTQYF
TRBV7-2	few	TRBJ2-5	TRBD2	TGTGCCAGCAGCTCCGGGACTAGGGCTCGCGAGACCCAGTACTTC	CASSSGTRARETQYF
TRBV5-1	.	TRBJ2-7	TRBD2	TGCGCCAGCAGCTTGGCACGGGAGGGCTACGAGCAGTACTTC	CASSLAREGYEQYF
TRBV6-5	few	TRBJ2-5	TRBD2	TGTGCCAGCAGTAACATAGCGGGAGGCAGGGAGACCCAGTACTTC	CASSNIAGGRETQYF
TRBV29-1	few	TRBJ2-1	TRBD2	TGCAGCGTTGTGGGTAGCGGGAGGTTGGGCAATGAGCAGTTCTTC	CSVVGSGRLGNEQFF
TRBV12-3/TRBV12-4	.	TRBJ1-4	TRBD1	TGTGCCAGCAGTTCCACCGGGACAGCAGCAACTAATGAAAAACTGTTTTTT	CASSSTGTAATNEKLFF
TRBV4-1	.	TRBJ2-1	.	TGCGCCAGCAGCCCAACCACGCTAGTCTCCCTAGGGTTCTTC	CASSPTTLVSLGFF
TRBV9	many	TRBJ2-5	.	TGTGCCAGCAGCGACGGGACCGACGAGACCCAGTACTTC	CASSDGTDETQYF
TRBV14	few	TRBJ2-7	.	TGTGCCAGCAGCCATTGGACAGGGGAGGCGGGAGGCCACCCCTACGAGCAGTACTTC	CASSHWTGEAGGHPYEQYF
TRBV29-1	.	TRBJ1-2	TRBD1	TGCAGCGTGGTGGACAGGGGGTCCGGTGGCTACACCTTC	CSVVDRGSGGYTF
TRBV29-1	many	TRBJ1-1	TRBD1	TGCAGCGTTCGGACAGGGGGGAACACTGAAGCTTTCTTT	CSVRTGGNTEAFF
TRBV29-1	.	TRBJ1-1	.	TGCAGCGTTTCTGGCCTACTGAACACTGAAGCTTTCTTT	CSVSGLLNTEAFF
TRBV5-6	.	TRBJ2-7	.	TGTGCCAGCAGCTTGTATGTTGGAGGGGTCAGGGGATTTGGCGAGCAGTACTTC	CASSLYVGGVRGFGEQYF
TRBV25-1	.	TRBJ2-1	TRBD2	TGTGCCAGCAGTAATAGCGGGAGGGCCTACAATGAGCAGTTCTTC	CASSNSGRAYNEQFF
TRBV4-1	.	TRBJ1-1	TRBD1	TGCGCCAGCAGCGTTTCCAGGGGGTCGGGCACTGAAGCTTTCTTT	CASSVSRGSGTEAFF
TRBV4-1	.	TRBJ2-5	.	TGCGCCAGCAGCCCTCATAACCAAGAGACCCAGCACTTC	CASSPHNQETQHF
TRBV29-1	.	TRBJ2-7	TRBD1	TGCAGCGTTGAGGGACAGGGGGACGAGCAGTACTTC	CSVEGQGDEQYF
TRBV20-1	.	TRBJ1-1	.	TGCAGTGCTAGTGGGGTGAACACTGAAGCTTTCTTT	CSASGVNTEAFF
TRBV12-3/TRBV12-4	.	TRBJ1-1	.	TGTGCCAGCAGTCTATGGACAGCTAAGAACACTGAAGCTTTCTTT	CASSLWTAKNTEAFF